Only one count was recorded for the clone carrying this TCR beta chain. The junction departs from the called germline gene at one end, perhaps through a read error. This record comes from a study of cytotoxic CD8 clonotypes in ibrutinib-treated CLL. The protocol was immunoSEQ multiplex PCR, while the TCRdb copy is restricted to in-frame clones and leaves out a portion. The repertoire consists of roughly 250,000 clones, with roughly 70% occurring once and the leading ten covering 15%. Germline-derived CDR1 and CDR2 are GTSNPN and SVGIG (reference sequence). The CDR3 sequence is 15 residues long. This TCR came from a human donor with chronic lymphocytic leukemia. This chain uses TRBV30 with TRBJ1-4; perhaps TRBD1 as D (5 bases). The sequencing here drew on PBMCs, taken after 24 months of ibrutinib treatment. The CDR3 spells CAGRFYGGPNEKLFF. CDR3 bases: TGTGCCGGGAGGTTTTACGGGGGACCTAATGAAAAACTGTTTTTT.